This T cell receptor (beta chain) was obtained from a study of blood T cell repertoires in COVID-19. Data came from immunoSEQ multiplex PCR; TCRdb stores just in-frame clones and leaves some out. The repertoire has over 150,000 clones, 65% to 90% of them found once; the top ten carry around 14%. V lost 2 bases to trimming and J lost 3 bases; unmatched junction nucleotides: 7. CDR1 SGHVS and CDR2 FQNEAQ come from the germline V gene. The CDR3 consists of 17 residues. Sequencing was carried out using peripheral blood. This sequence originates from a human donor in a cohort sampled during active COVID-19. The V and J genes are TRBV7-8 and TRBJ2-2; 9 bases fit TRBD1. This CDR3 is CASSLPYRGPDTGELFF. In DNA form, the CDR3 reads TGTGCCAGCAGCTTACCCTACAGGGGGCCGGACACCGGGGAGCTGTTTTTT.